This T cell receptor beta chain was recorded in a study of blood T cell repertoires in COVID-19. With 5 bases clipped from V and 7 bases from J, the junction kept 12 bases outside the gene matches. The CDR3 runs to 15 residues. From germline, CDR1 is SGHAT and CDR2 FQNNGV. Profiled with immunoSEQ multiplex PCR; TCRdb holds only in-frame clones, not every one. The table includes around 270,000 clones, 84% detected once. The receptor was isolated from a woman aged 40 to 50 who had recovered from COVID-19. The chain carries TRBV11-2 and TRBJ1-1; 8 positions match TRBD1. Sequencing input: peripheral blood. The CDR3 DNA reads as TGTGCCAGCAGCCCCCTGGGACAGGCTCACCTTGAAGCTTTCTTT. It translates to CASSPLGQAHLEAFF. Full variable domain (outside the CDR3, taken from reference TRBV11-2 and TRBJ1-1): EAGVAQSPRYKIIEKRQSVAFWCNPISGHATLYWYQQILGQGPKLLIQFQNNGVVDDSQLPKDRFSAERLKGVDSTLKIQPAKLEDSAVYLCASSPLGQAHLEAFFGQGTRLTVV.